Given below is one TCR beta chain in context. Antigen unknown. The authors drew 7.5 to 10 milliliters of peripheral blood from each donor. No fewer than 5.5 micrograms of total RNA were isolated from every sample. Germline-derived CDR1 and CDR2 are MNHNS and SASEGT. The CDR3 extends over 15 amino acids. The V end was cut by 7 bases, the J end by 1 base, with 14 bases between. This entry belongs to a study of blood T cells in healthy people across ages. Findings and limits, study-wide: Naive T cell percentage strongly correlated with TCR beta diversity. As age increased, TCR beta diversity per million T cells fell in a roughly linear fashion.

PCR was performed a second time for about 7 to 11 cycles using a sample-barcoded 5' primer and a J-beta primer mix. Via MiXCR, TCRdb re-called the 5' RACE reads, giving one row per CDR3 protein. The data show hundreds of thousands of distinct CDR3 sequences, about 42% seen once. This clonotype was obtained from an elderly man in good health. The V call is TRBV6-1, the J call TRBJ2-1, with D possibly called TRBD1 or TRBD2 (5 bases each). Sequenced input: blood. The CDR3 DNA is TGTGCCAGCACCGAGGGGATCACGTCCTACAATGAGCAGTTCTTC. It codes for CASTEGITSYNEQFF.